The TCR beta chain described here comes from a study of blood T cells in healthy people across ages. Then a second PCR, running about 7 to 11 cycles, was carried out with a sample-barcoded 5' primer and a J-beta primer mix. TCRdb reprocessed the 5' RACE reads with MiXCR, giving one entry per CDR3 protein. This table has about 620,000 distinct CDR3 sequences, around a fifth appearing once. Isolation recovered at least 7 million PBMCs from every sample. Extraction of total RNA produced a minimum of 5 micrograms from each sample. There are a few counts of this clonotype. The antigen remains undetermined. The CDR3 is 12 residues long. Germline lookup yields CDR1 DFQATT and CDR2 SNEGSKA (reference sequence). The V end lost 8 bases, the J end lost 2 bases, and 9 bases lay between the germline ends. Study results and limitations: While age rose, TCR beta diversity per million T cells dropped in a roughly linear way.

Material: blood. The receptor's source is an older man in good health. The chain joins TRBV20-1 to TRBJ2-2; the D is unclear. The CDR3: CSSRINTGELFF. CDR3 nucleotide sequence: TGCAGTTCAAGGATCAACACCGGGGAGCTGTTTTTT.